This paragraph reports one T cell receptor beta chain. CDR1 and CDR2 from the germline V gene are LGHDT and YNNKEL (reference sequence). The CDR3 runs 16 residues. Trimming removed 0 bases at V and 7 bases at J, with 16 bases between. Across 20 to 25 US areas, participants ranged in age from roughly 18 to 95 years. Cohort placement rested on clinical history that participants reported themselves. Recovered participants had two consecutive negative NP/OP PCR tests, healthcare professional clearance, or symptom resolution. The data belong to a study of blood T cell repertoires in COVID-19. Study as a whole: Sample material is recorded as cDNA or gDNA derived from T cells, B-cell-depleted T cells, or PBMCs.

Profiling relied on immunoSEQ multiplex PCR, and the TCRdb table lists in-frame clones only, not all of them. The sample yields roughly 360,000 clones, under 85% seen once. This clonotype originated in a woman in her forties or fifties who had recovered from COVID-19. The J gene is TRBJ2-1, the V gene TRBV3-1 (or the pseudogene TRBV3-2); D unresolved. Sequencing was carried out using PBMCs or T cells enriched from blood (not recorded which). CDR3 region: CASSQDSSRNANEQFF. The CDR3 DNA follows: TGTGCCAGCAGCCAAGATTCCAGCAGGAACGCGAATGAGCAGTTCTTC.